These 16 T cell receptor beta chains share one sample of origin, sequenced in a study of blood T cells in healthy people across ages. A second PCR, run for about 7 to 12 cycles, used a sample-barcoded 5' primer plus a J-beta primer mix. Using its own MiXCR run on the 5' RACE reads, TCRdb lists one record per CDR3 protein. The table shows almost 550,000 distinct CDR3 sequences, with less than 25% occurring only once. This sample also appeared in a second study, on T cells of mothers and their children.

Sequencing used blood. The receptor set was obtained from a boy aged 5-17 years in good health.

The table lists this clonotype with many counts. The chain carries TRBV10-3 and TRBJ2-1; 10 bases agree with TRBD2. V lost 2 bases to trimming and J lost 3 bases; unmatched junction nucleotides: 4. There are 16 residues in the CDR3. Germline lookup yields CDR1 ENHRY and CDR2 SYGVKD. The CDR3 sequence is CAISEVTSGFYNEQFF. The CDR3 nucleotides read TGTGCCATCAGTGAGGTGACTAGCGGGTTCTACAATGAGCAGTTCTTC.

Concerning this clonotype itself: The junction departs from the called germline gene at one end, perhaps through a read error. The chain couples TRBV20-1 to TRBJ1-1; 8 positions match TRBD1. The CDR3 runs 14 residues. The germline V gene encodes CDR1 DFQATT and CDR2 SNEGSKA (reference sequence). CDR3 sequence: CSARDRGLGTQAFF. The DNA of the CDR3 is TGCAGTGCTAGAGACAGGGGGCTAGGCACTCAAGCTTTCTTT.

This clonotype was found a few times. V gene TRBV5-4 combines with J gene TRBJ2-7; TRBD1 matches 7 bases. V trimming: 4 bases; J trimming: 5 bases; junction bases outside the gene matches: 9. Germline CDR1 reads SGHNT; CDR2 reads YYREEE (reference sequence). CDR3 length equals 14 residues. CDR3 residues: CASSPEYRGHEQYF. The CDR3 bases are TGTGCCAGCAGCCCTGAGTACAGGGGACACGAGCAGTACTTC.

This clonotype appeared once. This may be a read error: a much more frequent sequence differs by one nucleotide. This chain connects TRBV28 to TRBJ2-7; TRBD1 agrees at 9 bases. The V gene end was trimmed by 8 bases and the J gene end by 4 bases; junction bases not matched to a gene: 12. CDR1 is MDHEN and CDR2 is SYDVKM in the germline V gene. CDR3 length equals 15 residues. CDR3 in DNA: TGTGCCAGCGGGGAACGGGACAGGGACTATTACGAGCAGTACTTC. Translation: CASGERDRDYYEQYF.

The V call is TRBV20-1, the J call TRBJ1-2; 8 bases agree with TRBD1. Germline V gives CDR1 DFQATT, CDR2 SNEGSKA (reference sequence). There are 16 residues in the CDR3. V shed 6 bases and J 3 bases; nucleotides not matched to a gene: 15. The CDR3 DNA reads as TGCAGTGCCAAGGACAGGGCTACTTCCTGGGACTATGGCTACACCTTC. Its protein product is CSAKDRATSWDYGYTF.

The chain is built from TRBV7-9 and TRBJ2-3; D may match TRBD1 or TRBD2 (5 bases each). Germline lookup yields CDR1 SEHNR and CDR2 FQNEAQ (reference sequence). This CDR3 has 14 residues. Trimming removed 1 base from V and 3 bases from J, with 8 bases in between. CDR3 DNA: TGTGCCAGCAGCTTAGTGGGGGAAACAGATACGCAGTATTTT. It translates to CASSLVGETDTQYF.

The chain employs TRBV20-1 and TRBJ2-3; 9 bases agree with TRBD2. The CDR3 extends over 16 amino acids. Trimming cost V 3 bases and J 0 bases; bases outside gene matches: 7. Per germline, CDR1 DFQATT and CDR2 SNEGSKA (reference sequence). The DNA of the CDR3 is TGCAGTGCTAGGCTAGCGGGACCACAAAGCACAGATACGCAGTATTTT. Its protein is CSARLAGPQSTDTQYF.

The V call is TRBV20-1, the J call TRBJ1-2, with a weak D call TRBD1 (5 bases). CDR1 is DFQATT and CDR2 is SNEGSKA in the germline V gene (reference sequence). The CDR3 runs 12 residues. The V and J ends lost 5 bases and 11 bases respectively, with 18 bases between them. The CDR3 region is CSALPGPTLYTF. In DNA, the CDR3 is TGCAGTGCTCTTCCGGGACCCACTTTGTACACCTTC.

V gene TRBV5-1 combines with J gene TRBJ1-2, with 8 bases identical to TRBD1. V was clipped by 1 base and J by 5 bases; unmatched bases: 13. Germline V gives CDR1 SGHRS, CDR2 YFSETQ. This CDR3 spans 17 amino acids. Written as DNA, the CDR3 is TGCGCCAGCAGCTTGTCGCCGGGGCAGGGGGCTTGGTATGGCTACACCTTC. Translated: CASSLSPGQGAWYGYTF.

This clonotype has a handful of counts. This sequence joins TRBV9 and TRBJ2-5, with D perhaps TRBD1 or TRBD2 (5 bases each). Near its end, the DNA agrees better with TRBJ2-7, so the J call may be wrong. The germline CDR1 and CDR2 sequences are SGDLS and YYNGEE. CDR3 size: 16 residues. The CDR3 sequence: CASSPEGRAGSYEQYF. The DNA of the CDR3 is TGTGCCAGCAGCCCAGAGGGCCGGGCAGGGTCATACGAGCAGTACTTC.

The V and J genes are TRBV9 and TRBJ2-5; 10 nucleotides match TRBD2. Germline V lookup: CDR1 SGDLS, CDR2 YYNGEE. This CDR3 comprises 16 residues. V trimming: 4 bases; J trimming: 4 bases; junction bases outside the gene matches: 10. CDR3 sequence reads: CASSPHSSGGGETQYF. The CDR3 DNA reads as TGTGCCAGCAGCCCCCACTCTAGCGGGGGTGGAGAGACCCAGTACTTC.

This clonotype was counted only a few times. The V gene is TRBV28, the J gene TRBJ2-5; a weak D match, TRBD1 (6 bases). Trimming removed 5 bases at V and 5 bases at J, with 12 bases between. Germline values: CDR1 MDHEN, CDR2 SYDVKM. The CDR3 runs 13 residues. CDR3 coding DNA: TGTGCCAGCAGTCATCAGGGGACGGAGACCCAGTACTTC. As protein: CASSHQGTETQYF.

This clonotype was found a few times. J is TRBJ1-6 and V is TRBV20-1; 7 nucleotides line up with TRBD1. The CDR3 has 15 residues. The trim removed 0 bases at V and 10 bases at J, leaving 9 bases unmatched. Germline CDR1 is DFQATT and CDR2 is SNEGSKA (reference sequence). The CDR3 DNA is TGCAGTGCTAGAGAGAGCACAGGGGCTACCTCACCCCTCCACTTT. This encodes CSARESTGATSPLHF.

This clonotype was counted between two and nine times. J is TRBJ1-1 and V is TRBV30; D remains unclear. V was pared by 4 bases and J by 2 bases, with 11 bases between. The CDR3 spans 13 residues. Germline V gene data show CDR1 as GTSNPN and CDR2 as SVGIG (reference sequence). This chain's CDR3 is CAWNDGLNTEAFF. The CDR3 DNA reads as TGTGCCTGGAACGACGGGCTCAACACTGAAGCTTTCTTT.

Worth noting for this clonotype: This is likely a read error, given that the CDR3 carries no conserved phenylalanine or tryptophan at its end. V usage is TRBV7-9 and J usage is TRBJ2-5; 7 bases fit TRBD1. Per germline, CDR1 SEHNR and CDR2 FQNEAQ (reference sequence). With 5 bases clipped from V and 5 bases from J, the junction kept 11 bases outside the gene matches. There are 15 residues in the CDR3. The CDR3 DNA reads TGTGCCAGCAGCCCCCTCAGGGGGAACTGGGAGACCCAGTACCTC. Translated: CASSPLRGNWETQYL.

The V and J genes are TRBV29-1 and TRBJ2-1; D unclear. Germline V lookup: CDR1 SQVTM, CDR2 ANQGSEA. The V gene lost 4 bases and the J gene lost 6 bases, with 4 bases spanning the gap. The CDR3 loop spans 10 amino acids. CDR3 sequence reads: CSVAFNEQFF. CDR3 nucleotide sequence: TGCAGCGTTGCCTTCAATGAGCAGTTCTTC.